This is a list of T cell receptor beta chains from one sample in a study of T-cell memory formation after mild COVID-19. TCRdb itself ran the 5' RACE reads through MiXCR, one entry per CDR3 protein. The sample consists of some 350,000 distinct CDR3 sequences, about 15% of them appearing once. Sequencing used PBMCs or a T cell subset sorted from them (not recorded which). The receptors derive from a man between 18 and 35 years old who had mild COVID-19 (a few samples of this study predate the infection). Cell type and time point are not known. CDR3s include the opening cysteine and the closing phenylalanine or tryptophan. The D gene is left open where the match is weak. For some rows the clone size is stated as once, few or many, or as a class when expanded; others skip it.

j_call clone_size d_call v_call cdr3_nt cdr3_aa
TRBJ2-3 NA TRBD2 TRBV7-2 TGTGCCAGCAGCACCCGACTAGCGGGGGATCGCACAGATACGCAGTATTTT CASSTRLAGDRTDTQYF
TRBJ2-5 NA NA TRBV11-2 TGTGCCAGCAACCCGACAGGCCAAGAGACCCAGTACTTC CASNPTGQETQYF
TRBJ2-7 NA NA TRBV7-9 TGTGCCAGCAGCTCGCGGACAGCTACCCCCTACGAGCAGTACTTC CASSSRTATPYEQYF
TRBJ1-1 few TRBD1 TRBV3-1 TGTGCCAGCAGCCAAGACGGAGGGGGCTCTGAAGCTTTCTTT CASSQDGGGSEAFF
TRBJ2-2 NA NA TRBV20-1 TGCAGTGCTAAAGACCCCCTTCTACCCGGGGAGCTGTTTTTT CSAKDPLLPGELFF
TRBJ2-1 few TRBD2 TRBV4-1 TGCGCCAGCAGCCAAAGGACTAGCGGGCGCAATGAGCAGTTCTTC CASSQRTSGRNEQFF
TRBJ1-4 NA NA TRBV5-1 TGCGCCAGCAGCTTGGGACGGGGGAATGTAGGTGAAAAACTGTTTTTT CASSLGRGNVGEKLFF
TRBJ1-5 NA TRBD1 TRBV28 TGTGCCAGCAGTTCCACCCCAGGGGGCGGCAATCAGCCCCAGCATTTT CASSSTPGGGNQPQHF
TRBJ2-1 NA NA TRBV27 TGTGCCAGCCGTCCGGGGGGCGGGGCCTACAATGAGCAGTTCTTC CASRPGGGAYNEQFF
TRBJ1-4 few TRBD1 TRBV6-6 TGTGCCAGCAGTTCCCAGGACAGGGGGGAGGAAAAACTGTTTTTT CASSSQDRGEEKLFF
TRBJ1-1 few NA TRBV20-1 TGCAGTGCTAGTTTAGGACCCGGACGTCCTGAAGCTTTCTTT CSASLGPGRPEAFF
TRBJ1-1 once TRBD1 TRBV6-2/TRBV6-3 TGTGCCAGCAGATTTTTGACAGGGGTTGGTTCGGACACTGAAGCTTTCTTT CASRFLTGVGSDTEAFF
TRBJ2-7 NA NA TRBV4-3 TGCGCCAGCAGCCAAGACGTGCTTGGAGGGGCCTACGAGCAGTACTTC CASSQDVLGGAYEQYF
TRBJ2-2 few TRBD1 TRBV14 TGTGCCAGCTATAGCCCCCTTCAGACAGGGGGCATAAAGAACACCGGGGAGCTGTTTTTT CASYSPLQTGGIKNTGELFF